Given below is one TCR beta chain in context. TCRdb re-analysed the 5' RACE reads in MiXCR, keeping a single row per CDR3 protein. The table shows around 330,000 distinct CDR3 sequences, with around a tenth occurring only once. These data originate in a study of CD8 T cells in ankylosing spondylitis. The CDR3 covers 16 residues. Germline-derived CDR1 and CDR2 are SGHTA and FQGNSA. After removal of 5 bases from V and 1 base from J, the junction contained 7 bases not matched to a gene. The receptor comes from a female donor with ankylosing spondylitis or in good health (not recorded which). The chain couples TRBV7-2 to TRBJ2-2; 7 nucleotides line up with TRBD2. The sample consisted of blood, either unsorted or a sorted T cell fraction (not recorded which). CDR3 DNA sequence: TGTGCCAGCAGCGCGCTGTGGGGGGGGAACACCGGGGAGCTGTTTTTT. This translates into CASSALWGGNTGELFF.